This T cell receptor beta chain was found in a study of cytomegalovirus exposure and HLA in healthy donors. V gave up 5 bases and J gave up 3 bases; unmatched junction bases: 6. The CDR3 has 15 amino acids. CDR1 and CDR2 from the germline V gene are MNHEY and SVGAGI. A multiplex PCR was run with 60 Vbeta primers and 13 Jbeta primers. Some clones are missing from TCRdb's copy, which holds only in-frame ones; the method was immunoSEQ multiplex PCR. The sample's table shows 65,000 to 80,000 clones. Study-level results: Later on, a genetic analysis was performed. It linked a missense variant in DCLRE1C with V- and J-gene trimming of TCR beta. Sequencing likely caused a cluster of highly shared sequence variants. In a later analysis, productive TCRs from donors in an Asian-associated ancestry cluster reportedly carried fewer N-insertions than the cohort mean. Presence/absence analyses took donor sequencing depth as roughly uniform.

A remark on this clone: Its target is unknown.

V gene TRBV6-5 combines with J gene TRBJ1-5, with 8 nucleotides matching TRBD1. Sequenced: PBMCs. The receptor's source is a female donor in good health and CMV-seropositive. CDR3 sequence reads: CASSPDRGPNQPQHF. The CDR3 bases are TGTGCCAGCAGTCCCGACAGGGGACCCAATCAGCCCCAGCATTTT.